This TCR beta chain was sequenced for a study of breast tumors, draining lymph nodes, adjacent tissues. Samples came from axillary lymph nodes draining the breast cancer. TCRdb re-analysed the multiplex PCR reads in MiXCR, keeping a single row per CDR3 protein. Here the sample spans fewer than 300,000 distinct CDR3 sequences, about 32% being singletons. Germline V gene sequence: CDR1 SGHTA, CDR2 FQGNSA. There are 12 residues in the CDR3. A word on this clonotype: A read error may account for a junction end that differs from germline.

The TCR was taken from a female donor with breast cancer. Some clones in this sample may be carry-over from other donors' samples. The chain combines TRBV7-2 with TRBJ2-5; 8 nucleotides line up with TRBD2. What was sequenced was axillary lymph node tissue. CDR3 residues: CASTRAGETQHF. The CDR3 DNA follows: TGTGCCAGCACCCGAGCGGGGGAGACCCAGCACTTC.